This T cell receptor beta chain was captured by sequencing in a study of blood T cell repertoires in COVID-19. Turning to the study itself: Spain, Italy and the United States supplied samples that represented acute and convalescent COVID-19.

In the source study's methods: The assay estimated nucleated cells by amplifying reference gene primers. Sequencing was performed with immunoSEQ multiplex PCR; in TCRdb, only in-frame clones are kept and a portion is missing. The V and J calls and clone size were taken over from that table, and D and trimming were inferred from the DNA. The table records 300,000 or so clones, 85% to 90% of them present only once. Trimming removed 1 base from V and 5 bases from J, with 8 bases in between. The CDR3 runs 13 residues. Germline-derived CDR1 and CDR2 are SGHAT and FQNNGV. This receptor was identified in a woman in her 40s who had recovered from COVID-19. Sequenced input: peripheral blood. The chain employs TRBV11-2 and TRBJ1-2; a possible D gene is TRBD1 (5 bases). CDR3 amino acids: CASSLGAGYGYTF. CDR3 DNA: TGTGCCAGCAGCTTAGGGGCAGGGTATGGCTACACCTTC.